The 26 T cell receptor beta chains given below trace back to one sample, sequenced in a study of T cell responses to AZD1222 COVID-19 vaccine. Data came from immunoSEQ multiplex PCR; TCRdb stores just in-frame clones and leaves some out. The sample lists some 170,000 clones, approximately 90% seen once, with 2.6% in the top ten. This specimen consisted of peripheral blood, obtained on day 0 of AZD1222 vaccination. The receptors shown here come from an adult in good health.

The J gene is TRBJ1-3, the V gene TRBV2; D unclear. Trimming stripped 4 bases from V and 4 bases from J, with 20 bases between. CDR1 and CDR2 from the germline V gene are SNHLY and FYNNEI. This CDR3 has 17 amino acids. CDR3 region: CASSGTYFGEEGNTIYF. The CDR3 bases are TGTGCCAGCAGTGGGACCTATTTCGGGGAAGAAGGAAACACCATATATTTT.

The chain is built from TRBV19 and TRBJ2-6; 14 nucleotides match TRBD2. The CDR3 is made up of 20 amino acids. The germline V gene encodes CDR1 LNHDA and CDR2 SQIVND (reference sequence). J was trimmed by 4 bases and V by 6 bases; bases with no gene match: 14. CDR3 loop: CASSDYVGLAGAVGANVLTF. CDR3 nucleotide sequence: TGTGCCAGTAGCGATTACGTGGGACTAGCGGGAGCGGTGGGGGCCAACGTCCTGACTTTC.

The rearrangement uses TRBV9 and TRBJ2-1; D remains ambiguous. V was trimmed by 4 bases and J by 0 bases, leaving 11 bases between them. From germline, CDR1 is SGDLS and CDR2 YYNGEE. The CDR3 extends over 15 amino acids. The CDR3 DNA follows: TGTGCCAGCAGCCCCCGGACGGTCTCCTACAATGAGCAGTTCTTC. As protein: CASSPRTVSYNEQFF.

The rearrangement joins TRBV18 to TRBJ2-7; a possible D gene is TRBD2 (6 bases). V shed 6 bases and J shed 7 bases, with 25 bases lying between them. This CDR3 spans 16 amino acids. The germline V gene encodes CDR1 KGHSH and CDR2 LQKENI. The CDR3 sequence: CASSKNPGLGSGEQYF. The CDR3 bases are TGTGCCAGCTCGAAGAACCCGGGACTCGGGTCCGGGGAGCAGTACTTC. Complete variable domain (other parts from reference TRBV18 and TRBJ2-7): NAGVMQNPRHLVRRRGQEARLRCSPMKGHSHVYWYRQLPEEGLKFMVYLQKENIIDESGMPKERFSAEFPKEGPSILRIQQVVRGDSAAYFCASSKNPGLGSGEQYFGPGTRLTVT.

The chain has TRBV19 and TRBJ1-1; no clear D. CDR1 and CDR2 from the germline V gene are LNHDA and SQIVND (reference sequence). This CDR3 is built from 13 residues. Trimming took off 3 bases at V and 6 bases at J, with 11 bases between the two ends. Here the CDR3 DNA reads TGTGCCAGTAGTATCACGTTGGATTCTGAAGCTTTCTTT. Its translation is CASSITLDSEAFF.

This chain connects TRBV27 to TRBJ2-7, with TRBD1 matching over 11 bases. This CDR3 contains 19 residues. CDR1 is MNHEY, CDR2 SMNVEV, per germline (reference sequence). V shed 4 bases, J shed 1 base, and the junction held 15 bases outside the gene matches. CDR3 DNA sequence: TGTGCCAGCAGTTCCAGGGGGAGGGGGACAGGGGGGGCTTCCTACGAGCAGTACTTC. Its translation: CASSSRGRGTGGASYEQYF.

CDR3 in amino acids: CASSRTYRGANEKLFF. CDR3 sequence (DNA): TGTGCCAGCAGTCGCACCTACAGGGGAGCTAATGAAAAACTGTTTTTT. V is TRBV27 and J is TRBJ1-4, with 7 bases that match TRBD1. The CDR3 is made up of 16 amino acids. Unmatched junction bases numbered 9, after V lost 5 bases and J lost 3 bases. CDR1 and CDR2 from the germline V gene are MNHEY and SMNVEV (reference sequence). Filled out from reference TRBV27 and TRBJ1-4, the complete variable domain reads EAQVTQNPRYLITVTGKKLTVTCSQNMNHEYMSWYRQDPGLGLRQIYYSMNVEVTDKGDVPEGYKVSRKEKRNFPLILESPSPNQTSLYFCASSRTYRGANEKLFFGSGTQLSVL.

The chain has TRBV7-2 and TRBJ2-6; no firm D call. The CDR3 totals 15 residues. V gave up 5 bases and J gave up 0 bases, with 8 bases separating them. The germline V gene has CDR1 SGHTA and CDR2 FQGNSA. The CDR3 DNA follows: TGTGCCAGCAGCCCCAGGCCCTCTGGGGCCAACGTCCTGACTTTC. Translation: CASSPRPSGANVLTF.

The chain has TRBV6-5 and TRBJ2-2; a weak D match, TRBD1 (6 bases). The CDR3 is made up of 13 amino acids. The V and J ends lost 4 bases and 6 bases respectively, with 9 bases between them. Germline loops: CDR1 MNHEY, CDR2 SVGAGI. CDR3 coding DNA: TGTGCCAGCAGTTCTCAGGGGCCCGGGGAGCTGTTTTTT. Translating it yields CASSSQGPGELFF.

V gene TRBV5-1 combines with J gene TRBJ2-5, with 9 bases matching TRBD2. V lost 4 bases, J lost 0 bases, and 10 bases stayed unmatched. The CDR3 length is 17 residues. The germline V gene encodes CDR1 SGHRS and CDR2 YFSETQ. CDR3 loop: CASSPRLADQYQETQYF. The CDR3 DNA reads as TGCGCCAGCAGCCCGAGACTAGCGGACCAGTACCAAGAGACCCAGTACTTC.

This chain uses TRBV6-5 with TRBJ1-4; 7 positions agree with TRBD1. The length of the CDR3 is 14 residues. CDR1 and CDR2 from the germline V gene are MNHEY and SVGAGI. V dropped 4 bases and J dropped 12; count of bases not matched to a gene: 11. The CDR3 spells CASSSPGTASELFF. In nucleotides, the CDR3 is TGTGCCAGCAGTTCCCCCGGGACAGCCAGTGAACTGTTTTTT.

This clone was seen just once. This chain links TRBV7-6 with TRBJ1-1; 8 nucleotides align to TRBD1. Germline V lookup: CDR1 SGHVS, CDR2 FNYEAQ. This CDR3 spans 18 amino acids. V was clipped by 1 base and J by 1 base; unmatched bases: 11. The CDR3: CASSLGIGQGMANTEAFF. The DNA for the CDR3 is TGTGCCAGCAGCTTAGGGATCGGACAGGGTATGGCGAACACTGAAGCTTTCTTT.

J is TRBJ1-5 and V is TRBV12-5; D is perhaps TRBD1 (5 bases). V lost 0 bases and J lost 5, with 20 bases in between. The germline V gene has CDR1 LGHNT and CDR2 FRNRAP. This CDR3 contains 18 residues. The CDR3 protein is CASGLVRGTLEVDQPQHF. In DNA form, the CDR3 reads TGTGCTAGTGGTTTGGTAAGGGGCACCCTGGAGGTGGATCAGCCCCAGCATTTT.

This chain uses TRBV2 with TRBJ2-2; the match to TRBD1 covers 7 bases. V shed 6 bases and J 0 bases; nucleotides not matched to a gene: 4. The CDR3 runs 15 residues. Per germline, CDR1 SNHLY and CDR2 FYNNEI. CDR3: CASRGTAANTGELFF. CDR3 nucleotide sequence: TGTGCCAGCAGAGGGACAGCCGCGAACACCGGGGAGCTGTTTTTT. Drawing the rest from reference TRBV2 and TRBJ2-2, the complete variable domain is EPEVTQTPSHQVTQMGQEVILRCVPISNHLYFYWYRQILGQKVEFLVSFYNNEISEKSEIFDDQFSVERPDGSNFTLKIRSTKLEDSAMYFCASRGTAANTGELFFGEGSRLTVL.

V is TRBV28 and J is TRBJ2-7, with D tentatively TRBD2 (5 bases). The germline V and J ends were trimmed by 5 bases and 6 bases, with 17 bases remaining between them. Germline assignment: CDR1 MDHEN and CDR2 SYDVKM. The CDR3 consists of 14 residues. The CDR3 DNA reads TGTGCCAGCAGTGAAACTAGAAGGGCCCCCGAGCAGTACTTC. It is translated as CASSETRRAPEQYF.

The V and J genes are TRBV19 and TRBJ1-2, with TRBD1 matching 7 bases. V lost 9 bases and J lost 5; bases outside the gene matches: 6. The CDR3 is made up of 12 amino acids. Looked up from germline, CDR1 is LNHDA and CDR2 is SQIVND (reference sequence). The CDR3, as DNA: TGTGCCAGCCACACAGGGGTGTATGGCTACACCTTC. Translating it yields CASHTGVYGYTF.

This chain connects TRBV7-9 to TRBJ1-2, with D tentatively TRBD1 (6 bases). V was clipped by 4 bases and J by 9 bases, with 24 bases between them. This CDR3 is built from 16 residues. From germline, CDR1 is SEHNR and CDR2 FQNEAQ (reference sequence). Here the CDR3 reads CASSSQAQGLGGSYTF. For the CDR3, the DNA is TGTGCCAGCAGCTCCCAGGCTCAGGGGTTAGGTGGGAGCTACACCTTC.

The chain combines TRBV5-4 with TRBJ1-6; D is undetermined. This CDR3 region has 14 residues. V lost 0 bases and J lost 5, with 6 bases in between. Germline V gene sequence: CDR1 SGHNT, CDR2 YYREEE (reference sequence). The CDR3 region has the DNA TGTGCCAGCAGCTTGGACCAAAATAATTCACCCCTCCACTTT. This encodes CASSLDQNNSPLHF. The full variable domain, rest sourced from reference TRBV5-4 and TRBJ1-6, is ETGVTQSPTHLIKTRGQQVTLRCSSQSGHNTVSWYQQALGQGPQFIFQYYREEENGRGNFPPRFSGLQFPNYSSELNVNALELDDSALYLCASSLDQNNSPLHFGNGTRLTVT.

The chain joins TRBV25-1 to TRBJ2-3; D uncertain. V gave up 2 bases and J gave up 1 base, with 4 bases separating them. The CDR3 totals 13 residues. Per germline, CDR1 MGHDK and CDR2 SYGVNS. DNA for the CDR3: TGTGCCAGCAGTGAAATGGGCACAGATACGCAGTATTTT. Encoded protein: CASSEMGTDTQYF.

This clone was observed a few times. The chain uses TRBV2 and TRBJ1-5, with D possibly being TRBD1 (6 bases). The V gene lost 7 bases and the J gene lost 4 bases, with 14 bases spanning the gap. Per germline, CDR1 SNHLY and CDR2 FYNNEI. The length of the CDR3 is 14 residues. In DNA form, the CDR3 reads TGTGCCAGCAAGGGGGGGGTGGGAAATCAGCCCCAGCATTTT. Protein sequence: CASKGGVGNQPQHF. Full variable domain (remainder filled in from reference TRBV2 and TRBJ1-5): EPEVTQTPSHQVTQMGQEVILRCVPISNHLYFYWYRQILGQKVEFLVSFYNNEISEKSEIFDDQFSVERPDGSNFTLKIRSTKLEDSAMYFCASKGGVGNQPQHFGDGTRLSIL.

J is TRBJ1-5 and V is TRBV30; D may be TRBD1 (5 bases). The V end lost 3 bases, the J end lost 3 bases, and 15 bases lay between the germline ends. This CDR3 spans 15 amino acids. Germline CDR1 is GTSNPN and CDR2 is SVGIG (reference sequence). The CDR3 is CAWSRSGTNNQPQHF. CDR3 in DNA: TGTGCCTGGAGCCGATCCGGGACGAACAATCAGCCCCAGCATTTT.

This clone was recorded only once. J is TRBJ1-3 and V is TRBV10-1; D is uncertain. There are 13 residues in the CDR3. Trimming pared 4 bases from V and 0 bases from J, leaving 4 bases between. The germline V gene has CDR1 WNHNN and CDR2 SYGVQD (reference sequence). The CDR3 DNA is TGCGCCAGCAGTGGGGACTCTGGAAACACCATATATTTT. Translating gives CASSGDSGNTIYF.

The table lists this clone with a count of one. CDR3 sequence: CASSFGTGELFF. CDR3 nucleotides: TGTGCCAGCAGCTTCGGGACCGGGGAGCTGTTTTTT. The chain employs TRBV5-4 and TRBJ2-2; D unresolved. The germline gives CDR1 SGHNT, CDR2 YYREEE (reference sequence). Trimming removed 2 bases at V and 5 bases at J, with 4 bases between. This CDR3 has 12 amino acids.

This clone was seen just once. The rearrangement links TRBV4-1 to TRBJ1-5; no firm D call. The CDR3 has 14 amino acids. V was cut by 0 bases and J by 6 bases, with 9 bases left in between. CDR1 and CDR2 from the germline V gene are MGHRA and YSYEKL. The CDR3 nucleotides are TGCGCCAGCAGCCAAGAAACGGGCCCTCAGCCCCAGCATTTT. Amino acids: CASSQETGPQPQHF.

The rearrangement joins TRBV30 to TRBJ2-7, with TRBD1 identical over 12 bases. This CDR3 region has 13 residues. Losses at the gene ends were 3 bases for V and 6 bases for J; bases not matched to a gene: 3. CDR1 and CDR2 from the germline V gene are GTSNPN and SVGIG (reference sequence). This CDR3 is CAWSVGQGAEQYF. DNA for the CDR3: TGTGCCTGGAGCGTGGGACAGGGGGCCGAGCAGTACTTC. Full variable domain (remainder filled in from reference TRBV30 and TRBJ2-7): SQTIHQWPATLVQPVGSPLSLECTVEGTSNPNLYWYRQAAGRGLQLLFYSVGIGQISSEVPQNLSASRPQDRQFILSSKKLLLSDSGFYLCAWSVGQGAEQYFGPGTRLTVT.

The chain has TRBV10-1 and TRBJ1-5, with D unclear. V was shortened by 5 bases and J by 1 base, with 6 bases between the two germline ends. The CDR3 length is 13 residues. Germline CDR1 WNHNN, CDR2 SYGVQD (reference sequence). CDR3 nucleotide sequence: TGCGCCAGCAGTTCGGGGAGCAATCAGCCCCAGCATTTT. Encoded protein: CASSSGSNQPQHF.